This T cell receptor (beta chain) was identified during a study of cytomegalovirus exposure and HLA in healthy donors. Trimming shortened V by 4 bases and J by 5 bases, and 17 bases separated the two germline ends. The CDR3 runs to 15 residues. Looked up from germline, CDR1 is SGDLS and CDR2 is YYNGEE. Overall study findings and caveats: Within an earlier analysis, most TCR beta V segments proved productive either about 90% or about 30% of the time. In a later analysis, common viral pathogens appeared linked to several of the most significant clusters.

Turning to this clone: Its antigen is not identified.

Vbeta (60) and Jbeta (13) primers were used in the PCR. Repertoires were generated with immunoSEQ multiplex PCR, while TCRdb's copy carries only in-frame clones and drops some. This table has 100,000 or so clones, roughly 72% appearing once. This TCR was recovered from a young man in good health and CMV-seropositive. This chain joins TRBV9 and TRBJ2-3, with D tentatively TRBD2 (10 bases). The material sequenced was PBMCs. The CDR3 nucleotides read TGTGCCAGCAGCTTACTAGCGGGACAGGGAGATACGCAGTATTTT. Translated: CASSLLAGQGDTQYF.